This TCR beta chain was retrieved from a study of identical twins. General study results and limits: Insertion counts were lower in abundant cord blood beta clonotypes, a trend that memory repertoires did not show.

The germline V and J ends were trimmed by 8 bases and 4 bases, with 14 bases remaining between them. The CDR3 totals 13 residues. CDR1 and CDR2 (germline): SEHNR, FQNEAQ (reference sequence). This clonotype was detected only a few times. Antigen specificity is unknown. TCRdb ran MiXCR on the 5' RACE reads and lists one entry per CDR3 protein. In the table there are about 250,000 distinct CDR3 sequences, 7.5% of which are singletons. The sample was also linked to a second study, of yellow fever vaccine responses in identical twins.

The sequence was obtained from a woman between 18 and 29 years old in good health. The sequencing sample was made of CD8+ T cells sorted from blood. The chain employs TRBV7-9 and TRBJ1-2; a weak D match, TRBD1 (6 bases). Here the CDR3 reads CASDGQSFYGYTF. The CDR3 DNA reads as TGTGCCAGCGATGGACAGAGCTTCTATGGCTACACCTTC.